The 13 T cell receptor beta chains given below trace back to one sample, sequenced in a study of CD8+CD57+ T cells in acquired aplastic anemia. Genomic DNA provided the template from which TCR beta VDJ and CDR3 profiles were obtained. TCRdb itself ran the reads through MiXCR, one entry per CDR3 protein. Of around 180,000 distinct CDR3 sequences detected, around 65% appear once; the ten largest clones hold about 45%. The sample comprised sorted CD4+, CD8+, or CD8+CD57+ T cells (not recorded which) from PBMCs. The receptors were gathered from a human donor with severe aplastic anemia or a healthy control (not recorded which).

This clonotype has a handful of counts. The DNA of the CDR3 is TGTGCCAGCAGTTCGGGGGCTGGGGCCAACGTCCTGACTTTC. Protein product: CASSSGAGANVLTF. The chain carries TRBV9 and TRBJ2-6, with TRBD2 as a possible D gene (6 bases). Germline loops: CDR1 SGDLS, CDR2 YYNGEE. The CDR3 is 14 amino acids. V gave up 5 bases and J gave up 2 bases, with 8 bases separating them.

This chain links TRBV20-1 with TRBJ2-1; 10 nucleotides match TRBD2. CDR3 length: 14 residues. Trimming removed 6 bases from V and 6 bases from J; junction bases left unmatched: 8. CDR1 and CDR2 (germline): DFQATT, SNEGSKA (reference sequence). The CDR3 spells CSAASSGRSNEQFF. The CDR3 nucleotides read TGCAGTGCCGCTTCTAGCGGGAGAAGCAATGAGCAGTTCTTC.

This sequence joins TRBV19 and TRBJ1-6, with a tentative D call TRBD1 (5 bases). Trimming removed 3 bases at V and 8 bases at J, with 8 bases between. Germline V CDR1 and CDR2: LNHDA, SQIVND (reference sequence). There are 13 residues in the CDR3. CDR3 residues: CASSIRDDSPLHF. The CDR3 nucleotides are TGTGCCAGTAGTATCCGGGACGATTCACCCCTCCACTTT.

In regard to this clonotype: A much more abundant neighbour one base away suggests this may be a read error. The chain combines TRBV10-3 with TRBJ2-2; a weak D match, TRBD2 (5 bases). Germline loops: CDR1 ENHRY, CDR2 SYGVKD. Between the trimmed V and J ends, which lost 8 bases and 8 bases, there was a span of 12 bases. The CDR3 spans 12 residues. This CDR3 reads CAIAGSAGELFF. CDR3 bases: TGTGCCATCGCGGGCTCCGCTGGGGAGCTGTTTTTT.

The genes are TRBV19 and TRBJ1-5; TRBD1 matches at 9 bases. The CDR3 is 19 residues long. Germline-derived CDR1 and CDR2 are LNHDA and SQIVND (reference sequence). V lost 4 bases to trimming and J lost 1 base; unmatched junction nucleotides: 14. In DNA, the CDR3 is TGTGCCAGTAGTACCGACTCTCGGACAGGGGCTGTAAGCAATCAGCCCCAGCATTTT. Translation gives CASSTDSRTGAVSNQPQHF. The entire variable domain, with the rest obtained from reference TRBV19 and TRBJ1-5, is as follows: DGGITQSPKYLFRKEGQNVTLSCEQNLNHDAMYWYRQDPGQGLRLIYYSQIVNDFQKGDIAEGYSVSREKKESFPLTVTSAQKNPTAFYLCASSTDSRTGAVSNQPQHFGDGTRLSIL.

The rearrangement uses TRBV27 and TRBJ1-3; D is perhaps TRBD1 (6 bases). The V gene's germline CDR1 is MNHEY and CDR2 SMNVEV (reference sequence). Trimming left V 8 bases short and J 2 bases short, with 10 bases between. The CDR3 runs to 13 residues. The CDR3 spells CASAQGPGNTIYF. The DNA for the CDR3 is TGTGCCAGCGCACAGGGTCCTGGAAACACCATATATTTT.

The chain is built from TRBV14 and TRBJ2-7; D possibly matches TRBD1 or TRBD2 (6 bases each). The CDR3 has 14 residues. CDR1 SGHDN and CDR2 FVKESK come from the germline V gene. Trimming stripped 5 bases from V and 4 bases from J, with 15 bases between. CDR3 region: CASSSTGTPYEQYF. As DNA, the CDR3 is TGTGCCAGCAGCTCTACAGGGACTCCTTACGAGCAGTACTTC.

The chain combines TRBV12-3 or TRBV12-4 with TRBJ2-2; D is ambiguous. This CDR3 is built from 12 residues. V lost 5 bases, J lost 5 bases, and 6 bases lay in between. CDR3 nucleotide sequence: TGTGCCAGCAGTCAAATTACCGGGGAGCTGTTTTTT. This codes for CASSQITGELFF.

The chain combines TRBV10-3 with TRBJ2-3; possible D gene TRBD1, 5 bases. V lost 6 bases to trimming and J lost 0 bases, with 10 bases between them. CDR3 length equals 14 residues. The germline gives CDR1 ENHRY, CDR2 SYGVKD. This CDR3 reads CAIRGASSTDTQYF. The CDR3 DNA follows: TGTGCCATCAGAGGGGCCTCGAGCACAGATACGCAGTATTTT.

The chain joins TRBV9 to TRBJ2-7; 9 bases are a match to TRBD2. Germline V gene data show CDR1 as SGDLS and CDR2 as YYNGEE. V shed 2 bases and J 2 bases; nucleotides not matched to a gene: 5. This CDR3 is built from 15 residues. CDR3: CASSVLAGSTYEQYF. CDR3 DNA sequence: TGTGCCAGCAGCGTTCTAGCGGGATCTACCTACGAGCAGTACTTC.

The chain joins TRBV2 to TRBJ2-3; D might be TRBD1 (5 bases). Germline V lookup: CDR1 SNHLY, CDR2 FYNNEI. This CDR3 region has 13 residues. The ends were cut back, 3 bases at V and 6 bases at J, with 10 bases in the middle. CDR3 bases: TGTGCCAGCAGTGACCAAGGGGCGGATACGCAGTATTTT. This sequence encodes CASSDQGADTQYF.

J is TRBJ2-3 and V is TRBV24-1; 12 bases fit TRBD2. Unmatched junction bases numbered 4, after V lost 7 bases and J lost 3 bases. The CDR3 sequence is 15 residues long. Germline CDR1 is KGHDR and CDR2 is SFDVKD. CDR3 bases: TGTGCCACCAGGACAACTAGCGGGAGGACAGATACGCAGTATTTT. Translation: CATRTTSGRTDTQYF.

The chain joins TRBV7-8 to TRBJ1-2, with 12 nucleotides matching TRBD1. The CDR3 is made up of 16 amino acids. CDR1 and CDR2 from the germline V gene are SGHVS and FQNEAQ. With 4 bases clipped from V and 2 bases from J, the junction kept 5 bases outside the gene matches. CDR3 bases: TGTGCCAGCAGCTCCGGGGACAGGGGGCTGAACTATGGCTACACCTTC. Its translation: CASSSGDRGLNYGYTF.